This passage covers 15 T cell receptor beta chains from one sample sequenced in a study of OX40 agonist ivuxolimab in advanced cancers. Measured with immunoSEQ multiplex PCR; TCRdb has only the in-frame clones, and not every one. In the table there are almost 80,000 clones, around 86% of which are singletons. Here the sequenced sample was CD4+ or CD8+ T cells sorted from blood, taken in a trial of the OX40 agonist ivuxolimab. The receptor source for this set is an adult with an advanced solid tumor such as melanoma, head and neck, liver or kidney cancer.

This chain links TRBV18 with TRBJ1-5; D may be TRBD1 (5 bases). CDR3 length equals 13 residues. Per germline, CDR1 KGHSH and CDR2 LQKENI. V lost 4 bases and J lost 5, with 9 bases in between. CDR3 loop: CASSQGKDQPQHF. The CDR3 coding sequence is TGTGCCAGCTCACAGGGGAAGGATCAGCCCCAGCATTTT.

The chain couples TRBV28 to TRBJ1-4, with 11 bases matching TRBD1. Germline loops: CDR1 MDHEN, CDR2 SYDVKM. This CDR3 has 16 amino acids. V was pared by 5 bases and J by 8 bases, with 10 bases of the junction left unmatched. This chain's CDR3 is CASSPWGTGGGEKLFF. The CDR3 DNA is TGTGCCAGCAGTCCATGGGGGACAGGGGGAGGAGAAAAACTGTTTTTT.

The CDR3 loop is CASSDDSGLYNEQFF. CDR3 nucleotide sequence: TGTGCCAGCAGTGACGACAGCGGTCTCTACAATGAGCAGTTCTTC. This chain links TRBV2 with TRBJ2-1; possibly TRBD1 or TRBD2 for D (5 bases each). CDR1 is SNHLY, CDR2 FYNNEI, per germline. The CDR3 totals 15 residues. The germline V and J ends were trimmed by 3 bases and 3 bases, with 12 bases remaining between them.

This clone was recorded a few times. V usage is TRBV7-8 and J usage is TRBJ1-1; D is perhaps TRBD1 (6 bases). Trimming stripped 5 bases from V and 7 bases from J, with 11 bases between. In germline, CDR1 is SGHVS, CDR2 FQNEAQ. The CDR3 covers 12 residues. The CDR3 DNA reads TGTGCCAGCAGCGTCCTGACAGGTGAAGCTTTCTTT. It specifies CASSVLTGEAFF.

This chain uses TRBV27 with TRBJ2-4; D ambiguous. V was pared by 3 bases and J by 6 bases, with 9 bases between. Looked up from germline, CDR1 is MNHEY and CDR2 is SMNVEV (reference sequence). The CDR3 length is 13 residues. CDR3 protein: CASSLKAANIQYF. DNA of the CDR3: TGTGCCAGCAGTTTGAAGGCGGCAAACATTCAGTACTTC.

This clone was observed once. The CDR3 sequence is CASSMYYRGDTEAFF. The CDR3 DNA sequence: TGTGCCAGTAGTATGTATTACAGGGGCGACACTGAAGCTTTCTTT. The V gene is TRBV19, the J gene TRBJ1-1; TRBD1 agrees at 7 bases. The CDR3 sequence is 15 residues long. Germline CDR1 is LNHDA and CDR2 is SQIVND (reference sequence). Germline trimming cut 3 bases from V and 3 bases from J; bases unmatched to any gene: 7.

This CDR3 is CASSFDRTDEKLFF. DNA for the CDR3: TGTGCCAGCAGCTTTGATCGGACAGATGAAAAACTGTTTTTT. J is TRBJ1-4 and V is TRBV5-4; possibly TRBD1 for D (6 bases). The germline gives CDR1 SGHNT, CDR2 YYREEE (reference sequence). V was trimmed by 2 bases and J by 6 bases, leaving 11 bases between them. This CDR3 region has 14 residues.

The CDR3 nucleotides are TGTGCCATCAGTGATAGCAGAGCTCGCTACGAGCAGTACTTC. Residues: CAISDSRARYEQYF. The gene calls are TRBV10-3 and TRBJ2-7; D not certain. There are 14 residues in the CDR3. The V end was cut by 3 bases, the J end by 3 bases, with 12 bases between. Germline V lookup: CDR1 ENHRY, CDR2 SYGVKD.

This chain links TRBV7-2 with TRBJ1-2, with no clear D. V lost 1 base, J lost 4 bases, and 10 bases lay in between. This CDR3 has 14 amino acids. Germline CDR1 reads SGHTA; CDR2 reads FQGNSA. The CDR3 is CASSLDTGLYGYTF. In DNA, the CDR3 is TGTGCCAGCAGCTTAGATACCGGCCTCTATGGCTACACCTTC.

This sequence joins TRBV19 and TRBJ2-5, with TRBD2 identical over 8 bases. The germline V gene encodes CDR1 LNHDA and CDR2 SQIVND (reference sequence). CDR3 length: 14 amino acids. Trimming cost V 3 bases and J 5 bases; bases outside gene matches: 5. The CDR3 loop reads CASSIREGRETQYF. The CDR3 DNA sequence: TGTGCCAGTAGTATCCGGGAGGGCCGGGAGACCCAGTACTTC.

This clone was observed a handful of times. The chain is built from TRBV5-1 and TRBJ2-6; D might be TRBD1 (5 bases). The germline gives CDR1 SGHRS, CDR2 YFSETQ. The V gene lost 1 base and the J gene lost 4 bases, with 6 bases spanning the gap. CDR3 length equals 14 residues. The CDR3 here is CASSLWGGANVLTF. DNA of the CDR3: TGCGCCAGCAGCTTGTGGGGCGGGGCCAACGTCCTGACTTTC.

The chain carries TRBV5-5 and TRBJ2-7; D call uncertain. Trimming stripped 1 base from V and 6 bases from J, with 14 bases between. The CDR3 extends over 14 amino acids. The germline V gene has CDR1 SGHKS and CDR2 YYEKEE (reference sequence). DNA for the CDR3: TGTGCCAGCAGCTTGATCGATAGGTGGAGCGAGCAGTACTTC. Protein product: CASSLIDRWSEQYF.

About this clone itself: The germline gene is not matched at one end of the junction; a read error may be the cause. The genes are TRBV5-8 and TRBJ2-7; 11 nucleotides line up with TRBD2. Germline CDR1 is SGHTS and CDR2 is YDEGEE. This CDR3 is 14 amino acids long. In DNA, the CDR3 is TGTGCCAGCGGCTTAGCGGGAGGGCCTTACGAGCAGTACTTC. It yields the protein CASGLAGGPYEQYF. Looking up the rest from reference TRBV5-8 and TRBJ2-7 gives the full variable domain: EAGVTQSPTHLIKTRGQQATLRCSPISGHTSVYWYQQALGLGLQFLLWYDEGEERNRGNFPPRFSGRQFPNYSSELNVNALELEDSALYLCASGLAGGPYEQYFGPGTRLTVT.

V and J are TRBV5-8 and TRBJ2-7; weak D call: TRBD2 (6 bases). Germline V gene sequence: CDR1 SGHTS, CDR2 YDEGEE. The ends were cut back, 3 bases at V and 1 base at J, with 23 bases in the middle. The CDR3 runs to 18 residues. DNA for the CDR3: TGTGCCAGCAGCTCCTATACTTATATAGCGGTAAGATCCTACGAGCAGTACTTC. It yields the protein CASSSYTYIAVRSYEQYF.

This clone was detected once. The CDR3 sequence is CASLAELKETQYF. In DNA, the CDR3 is TGTGCCAGCCTAGCGGAACTTAAAGAGACCCAGTACTTC. The chain recombines TRBV7-9 with TRBJ2-5; 7 bases are shared with TRBD2. Trimming cost V 8 bases and J 3 bases; bases outside gene matches: 6. Germline values: CDR1 SEHNR, CDR2 FQNEAQ (reference sequence). The CDR3 sequence is 13 residues long.